This T cell receptor (beta chain) came from a study of CD8+CD57+ T cells in acquired aplastic anemia. Study at large: Sorted CD4+ and CD8+ cell DNA averaged approximately 3.4 ug. Study outcomes and limitations: For CD8+ Simpson's diversity, patients and controls showed no significant difference. Between patients and controls, about 30 CD8+ CDR3 sequences were found in common.

The V end was cut by 6 bases, the J end by 2 bases, with 8 bases between. CDR1 is LNHDA and CDR2 is SQIVND in the germline V gene (reference sequence). This CDR3 spans 12 amino acids. This clonotype turned up a few times. The antigen remains unidentified. According to the study, genomic DNA was the template for TCR beta VDJ and CDR3 profiling. Using its own MiXCR run on the reads, TCRdb lists one record per CDR3 protein. This table holds under 350,000 distinct CDR3 sequences, 45% to 65% found once. Only patients with CD8+CD57+ cell expansion on flow cytometry were chosen for sequencing. The gene calls are TRBV19 and TRBJ2-7, with D unresolved. Sequenced input: sorted CD4+, CD8+, or CD8+CD57+ T cells (not recorded which) from PBMCs. The sequence derives from a human donor with aplastic anemia. The CDR3, as DNA: TGTGCCAGTAGGGACGGACCCTACGAGCAGTACTTC. Its translation is CASRDGPYEQYF.